A selection of T cell receptor beta chains follows, all from one sample in a study of CD8+ T cells in alopecia areata. Profiled with immunoSEQ multiplex PCR; TCRdb holds only in-frame clones, not every one. This sample carries under 350,000 clones, about three fifths of them seen once, and the ten largest clones take more than 1.5%. The input for sequencing was CD4+ T cells sorted from blood, taken at week 24, from a patient treated with tofacitinib. The receptor source for this set is a human donor with alopecia areata. The CDR3 runs from the conserved cysteine through the conserved F or W. A D gene is named only where the DNA matches it firmly. Clone size is not always given. Where it is, it says once, few, many or a class for expanded clones.

CDR3 DNA: TGTGCCAGCAGTGAGAGCGCTCACCGGGGGCAGTACTTC
CDR3 protein: CASSESAHRGQYF
J gene: TRBJ2-7
clone size: -
D gene: -
V gene: TRBV25-1

CDR3 DNA: TGCGCCAGCAGCTTGGAACAGGCCCCCTACGAGCAGTACTTC
CDR3 protein: CASSLEQAPYEQYF
J gene: TRBJ2-7
clone size: -
D gene: -
V gene: TRBV5-1

CDR3 DNA: TGTGCCAGCAGTTACTCGAGGGGCTATGGCTACACCTTC
CDR3 protein: CASSYSRGYGYTF
J gene: TRBJ1-2
clone size: -
D gene: -
V gene: TRBV6-5

CDR3 DNA: TGTGCCAGCAGCTCCCGGCAGGGGTCAGATACGCAGTATTTT
CDR3 protein: CASSSRQGSDTQYF
J gene: TRBJ2-3
clone size: few
D gene: -
V gene: TRBV11-3

CDR3 DNA: TGTGCCACCAGCAGACAACAGGGGTATGGCTACACCTTC
CDR3 protein: CATSRQQGYGYTF
J gene: TRBJ1-2
clone size: -
D gene: TRBD1
V gene: TRBV15

CDR3 DNA: TGCGCCAGCAGCTTGGAGCCAACCGTGGACGGCTACACCTTC
CDR3 protein: CASSLEPTVDGYTF
J gene: TRBJ1-2
clone size: -
D gene: -
V gene: TRBV5-1

CDR3 DNA: TGTGCTAGTGGTCCCCTTTGGGGGGATCCTGCCAAACCCCTCCACTTT
CDR3 protein: CASGPLWGDPAKPLHF
J gene: TRBJ1-6
clone size: -
D gene: -
V gene: TRBV12-5

CDR3 DNA: TGTGCCAGCAGCATAACGAACAGGGCGGCCTCCTACGAGCAGTACTTC
CDR3 protein: CASSITNRAASYEQYF
J gene: TRBJ2-7
clone size: -
D gene: -
V gene: TRBV7-2

CDR3 DNA: TGCGCCAGCAGCTTGGTCGGGACAGGGAAAGTCTACGAGCAGTACTTC
CDR3 protein: CASSLVGTGKVYEQYF
J gene: TRBJ2-7
clone size: -
D gene: TRBD1
V gene: TRBV5-1

CDR3 DNA: TGTGCCTGGACTAAACAGGGTCCCGGGGAGCTGTTTTTT
CDR3 protein: CAWTKQGPGELFF
J gene: TRBJ2-2
clone size: -
D gene: -
V gene: TRBV30

CDR3 DNA: TGTGCTAGTGGTCCGGGGACAGCGGGTGGCTACACCTTC
CDR3 protein: CASGPGTAGGYTF
J gene: TRBJ1-2
clone size: few
D gene: TRBD1
V gene: TRBV12-5

CDR3 DNA: TGTGCCAGCAGCGACAGGGTTCCACGGACCGGGGAGCTGTTTTTT
CDR3 protein: CASSDRVPRTGELFF
J gene: TRBJ2-2
clone size: -
D gene: TRBD1
V gene: TRBV5-6

CDR3 DNA: TGCGCCAGCAGCACGAACTACGGTGAGACCCAGTACTTC
CDR3 protein: CASSTNYGETQYF
J gene: TRBJ2-5
clone size: -
D gene: -
V gene: TRBV5-1

CDR3 DNA: TGCGCCAGCAGCCCCTCCGTTTATCGGGGAGGAGAGACCCAGTACTTC
CDR3 protein: CASSPSVYRGGETQYF
J gene: TRBJ2-5
clone size: -
D gene: -
V gene: TRBV4-1

CDR3 DNA: TGCAGCGCAAGGCGGGACAGGGACTCCTACGAGCAGTACTTC
CDR3 protein: CSARRDRDSYEQYF
J gene: TRBJ2-7
clone size: -
D gene: TRBD1
V gene: TRBV29-1

CDR3 DNA: TGTGCCTGGGACAGGGGGAGACTGAACACCGGGGAGCTGTTTTTT
CDR3 protein: CAWDRGRLNTGELFF
J gene: TRBJ2-2
clone size: -
D gene: TRBD1
V gene: TRBV30

CDR3 DNA: TGCGCCAGCAGCCAAGGACAGGGAAGATCCTATAATTCACCCCTCCACTTT
CDR3 protein: CASSQGQGRSYNSPLHF
J gene: TRBJ1-6
clone size: -
D gene: TRBD1
V gene: TRBV4-1

CDR3 DNA: TGTGCCAGCAGTCACAGGTCCGCCCCCTATGGCTACACCTTC
CDR3 protein: CASSHRSAPYGYTF
J gene: TRBJ1-2
clone size: -
D gene: -
V gene: TRBV27

CDR3 DNA: TGCAGCGTTCTCCTCCCGGGACAGGGCCTTAATGAAAAACTGTTTTTT
CDR3 protein: CSVLLPGQGLNEKLFF
J gene: TRBJ1-4
clone size: -
D gene: TRBD1
V gene: TRBV29-1

CDR3 DNA: TGTGCCAGCAGCCTTGAGAGCGGGGCCTACAATGAGCAGTTCTTC
CDR3 protein: CASSLESGAYNEQFF
J gene: TRBJ2-1
clone size: -
D gene: TRBD2
V gene: TRBV5-4

CDR3 DNA: TGCGCCAGCACGCGGACTAGCGGGGGGGCTGTGGTTGCTGACACCGGGGAGCTGTTTTTT
CDR3 protein: CASTRTSGGAVVADTGELFF
J gene: TRBJ2-2
clone size: -
D gene: TRBD2
V gene: TRBV10-2

CDR3 DNA: TGTGCCAGCAGCTTGGATCGGCAGGGGGCGGTGAATGAGCAGTTCTTC
CDR3 protein: CASSLDRQGAVNEQFF
J gene: TRBJ2-1
clone size: -
D gene: TRBD1
V gene: TRBV5-4

CDR3 DNA: TGTGCCAGCAGTGAAGGGGCCGGGGAGCTGTTTTTT
CDR3 protein: CASSEGAGELFF
J gene: TRBJ2-2
clone size: -
D gene: -
V gene: TRBV2

CDR3 DNA: TGTGCCAGTACTCATCGAGACCTAGCGGGGGAGGGCGGGGAGCTGTTTTTT
CDR3 protein: CASTHRDLAGEGGELFF
J gene: TRBJ2-2
clone size: -
D gene: TRBD2
V gene: TRBV7-2

CDR3 DNA: TGTGCCAGCAGTGCCGGCGGGACAGGTAACTACGAGCAGTACTTC
CDR3 protein: CASSAGGTGNYEQYF
J gene: TRBJ2-7
clone size: -
D gene: TRBD1
V gene: TRBV7-3

CDR3 DNA: TGCAGCGTTGAAGTGATCGGAAACGGAGAACTGTTTTTT
CDR3 protein: CSVEVIGNGELFF
J gene: TRBJ1-4
clone size: -
D gene: -
V gene: TRBV29-1

CDR3 DNA: TGCAGCGTTGGAGAGGGGAATGGCTACACCTTC
CDR3 protein: CSVGEGNGYTF
J gene: TRBJ1-2
clone size: -
D gene: -
V gene: TRBV29-1

CDR3 DNA: TGTGCCAGCAGTTACTCCCCACGCTACAATGAGCAGTTCTTC
CDR3 protein: CASSYSPRYNEQFF
J gene: TRBJ2-1
clone size: few
D gene: -
V gene: TRBV6-5

CDR3 DNA: TGTGCCAGCAGCTTGAGTCCGAGCTCCTACAATGAGCAGTTCTTC
CDR3 protein: CASSLSPSSYNEQFF
J gene: TRBJ2-1
clone size: -
D gene: -
V gene: TRBV11-2

CDR3 DNA: TGTGCCAGCAGTTTAAGCGTCGTAGAAGCTTTCTTT
CDR3 protein: CASSLSVVEAFF
J gene: TRBJ1-1
clone size: few
D gene: -
V gene: TRBV2

CDR3 DNA: TGTGCCTGGAGTCAGGGAAACTATGGCTACACCTTC
CDR3 protein: CAWSQGNYGYTF
J gene: TRBJ1-2
clone size: -
D gene: -
V gene: TRBV30

CDR3 DNA: TGCGCCAGCAGCCACCGCGGGGGGCCTAACGCCAATGAGCAGTTCTTC
CDR3 protein: CASSHRGGPNANEQFF
J gene: TRBJ2-1
clone size: -
D gene: TRBD2
V gene: TRBV4-3

CDR3 DNA: TGCGCCAGCAGGGCGGGACAGGCCGCCTACGAGCAGTACTTC
CDR3 protein: CASRAGQAAYEQYF
J gene: TRBJ2-7
clone size: -
D gene: TRBD1
V gene: TRBV5-1

CDR3 DNA: TGTGCCTGGAGGCATGGTATGGCCAACGTCCTGACTTTC
CDR3 protein: CAWRHGMANVLTF
J gene: TRBJ2-6
clone size: few
D gene: -
V gene: TRBV30

CDR3 DNA: TGTGCCAGCAGCTCAGGGAAGGACAATGAGCAGTTCTTC
CDR3 protein: CASSSGKDNEQFF
J gene: TRBJ2-1
clone size: -
D gene: -
V gene: TRBV7-3

CDR3 DNA: TGTGCCAGCAGTTTAGCCCCTTCGCTGGGCACTGAAGCTTTCTTT
CDR3 protein: CASSLAPSLGTEAFF
J gene: TRBJ1-1
clone size: -
D gene: -
V gene: TRBV27

CDR3 DNA: TGTGCCATCAGTGAGGCGGGGGGCCTGAGCTACAATGAGCAGTTCTTC
CDR3 protein: CAISEAGGLSYNEQFF
J gene: TRBJ2-1
clone size: few
D gene: TRBD2
V gene: TRBV10-3

CDR3 DNA: TGTGCCAGCAGACTATTGACAGGGACTGAAGCTTTCTTT
CDR3 protein: CASRLLTGTEAFF
J gene: TRBJ1-1
clone size: -
D gene: TRBD1
V gene: TRBV7-9

CDR3 DNA: TGTGCCTGGAGTCGGGGGCAAGCTTTCTTT
CDR3 protein: CAWSRGQAFF
J gene: TRBJ1-1
clone size: -
D gene: -
V gene: TRBV30

CDR3 DNA: TGCAGCGTTATTAGGGGGGTCTATGGCTACACCTTC
CDR3 protein: CSVIRGVYGYTF
J gene: TRBJ1-2
clone size: once
D gene: -
V gene: TRBV29-1

CDR3 DNA: TGTGCCAGCAGTGACAGCTGGAATCAGCCCCAGCATTTT
CDR3 protein: CASSDSWNQPQHF
J gene: TRBJ1-5
clone size: -
D gene: -
V gene: TRBV27